A selection of T cell receptor beta chains follows, all from one sample in a study of blood T cell repertoires in COVID-19. Sequencing was performed with immunoSEQ multiplex PCR; in TCRdb, only in-frame clones are kept and a portion is missing. The table lists 150,000 to 200,000 clones, approximately 88% of them singletons. Sequencing input: peripheral blood. The receptors here all came from a man aged 55 to 70 with acute or convalescent COVID-19. CDR3s include the opening cysteine and the closing phenylalanine or tryptophan. The D gene is left open where the match is weak. Part of the rows lack a size; the others show once, few, many or a class for expanded clones.

>TRBJ2-5|.|TRBV11-1|.
TGTGCCAGCAGCTTAAGGGGGGAGACCCAGTACTTC
CASSLRGETQYF
>TRBJ2-7|few|TRBV5-1|TRBD1
TGCGCCAGCAGCGTAGGACAGGGAGGATCCTACGAGCAGTACTTC
CASSVGQGGSYEQYF
>TRBJ2-1|.|TRBV3-1/TRBV3-2|TRBD2
TGTGCCAGCAGCGCCAAGCGGGGGGGTAGTTACAATGAGCAGTTCTTC
CASSAKRGGSYNEQFF
>TRBJ2-2|once|TRBV4-1|.
TGCGCCAGCAGCCCGGCTAGCGACCCGGGAGAGGAGCTGTTTTTT
CASSPASDPGEELFF
>TRBJ1-1|.|TRBV5-1|.
TGCGCCAGCAGCTCGCCGCGGGGTAGGGCTTTCTTT
CASSSPRGRAFF
>TRBJ2-5|.|TRBV6-5|.
TGTGCCAGTATGGCAGCAATAACGCGGGAGACCCAGTACTTC
CASMAAITRETQYF
>TRBJ2-1|.|TRBV24-1|TRBD2
TGTGCCACCAGTGACCTCGGACTAGCGGGTGACAATGAGCAGTTCTTC
CATSDLGLAGDNEQFF
>TRBJ1-5|.|TRBV18|.
TGTGCCAGCTCACCACAGGGCGGGAATTCGAATCAGCCCCAGCATTTT
CASSPQGGNSNQPQHF
>TRBJ1-2|.|TRBV5-1|.
TGCGCCAGCAGCGCCGGGGAATATGGCTACACCTTC
CASSAGEYGYTF
>TRBJ1-2|.|TRBV30|.
TGTGCCTGGAGTGTCTGGCAGAACTATGGCTACACCTTC
CAWSVWQNYGYTF
>TRBJ2-4|once|TRBV6-5|.
TGTGCCAGCAGTTACTCCCGGACAGATAAAAACATTCAGTACTTC
CASSYSRTDKNIQYF
>TRBJ1-2|.|TRBV10-3|TRBD1
TGTGCCATCAGGAGCGGACAGGGGGAGGGTGGCTACACCTTC
CAIRSGQGEGGYTF
>TRBJ1-4|.|TRBV20-1|TRBD1
TGCAGTGCTAGTCCCCACAGGGGAAGGGCAACTAATGAAAAACTGTTTTTT
CSASPHRGRATNEKLFF
>TRBJ1-5|.|TRBV4-1|TRBD1
TGCGCCAGCAGCCAAGGGACAGGGACGGGGTCCCCCCAGCATTTT
CASSQGTGTGSPQHF
>TRBJ2-3|.|TRBV15|TRBD2
TGTGCCACCTTGGCGGGCAGCGGGGGGGCATGGCAGTATTTT
CATLAGSGGAWQYF
>TRBJ1-1|once|TRBV7-9|.
TGTGCCAGCAGCTTAGCTTTCAAAGGGGGGGAGAACACTGAAGCTTTCTTT
CASSLAFKGGENTEAFF
>TRBJ1-2|.|TRBV7-2|TRBD1
TGTGCCAGCAGCTCAAACCGACAGGGTTACACCTTC
CASSSNRQGYTF
>TRBJ1-4|.|TRBV30|TRBD1
TGTGCCTGGGACACCACAGGGGCTAATGAAAAACTGTTTTTT
CAWDTTGANEKLFF
>TRBJ1-1|.|TRBV11-2|.
TGTGCCAGCAGCTTAGCTTTCCAGGGGAACACTGAAGCTTTCTTT
CASSLAFQGNTEAFF
>TRBJ2-4|.|TRBV11-2|TRBD1
TGTGCCAGCAGCCACCCGGGACAGGGTAAAAACATTCAGTACTTC
CASSHPGQGKNIQYF
>TRBJ1-1|.|TRBV5-1|.
TGCGCCAGCAGCTTAAAGAAGGGACTCCTGGAAGCTTTCTTT
CASSLKKGLLEAFF
>TRBJ1-3|once|TRBV3-1/TRBV3-2|.
TGTGCCAGCAGCCAAGACGTAGGCAGGGACTACTGGCGAAACACCATATATTTT
CASSQDVGRDYWRNTIYF
>TRBJ1-2|.|TRBV7-6|.
TGTGCCAGCAGCTTAGCGGAGGTTGTTGACTATGGCTACACCTTC
CASSLAEVVDYGYTF
>TRBJ1-2|.|TRBV24-1|.
TGTGCCACCAGTGACCCACACCAGGATAACTATGGCTACACCTTC
CATSDPHQDNYGYTF